Below, 3 T cell receptor beta chains from the same sample are listed, as sequenced in a study of chemoradiotherapy in HPV16-positive cancers. Generated by immunoSEQ multiplex PCR, the TCRdb table keeps only in-frame clones and is missing some. The table has 6,000 to 7,500 clones, roughly nine tenths seen once; the top ten hold 3.7%. Sampling was performed from a patient who underwent chemoradiotherapy. These receptors came from a human donor with HPV-associated anogenital cancer.

The chain recombines TRBV7-2 with TRBJ2-5; D is ambiguous. Trimming cost V 5 bases and J 11 bases, with 18 bases left between them. The CDR3 is 13 residues long. Germline loops: CDR1 SGHTA, CDR2 FQGNSA. The CDR3, as DNA: TGTGCCAGCAGCCTATCCCCACGCAACCAGCAGTACTTC. Translating gives CASSLSPRNQQYF.

The rearrangement links TRBV10-3 to TRBJ1-1; no firm D call. CDR1 is ENHRY and CDR2 is SYGVKD in the germline V gene. V was pared by 5 bases and J by 5 bases, with 12 bases between. This CDR3 comprises 13 residues. The DNA for the CDR3 is TGTGCCATCAGTCCCGAAGGCTTAACTGAAGCTTTCTTT. This translates into CAISPEGLTEAFF.

The rearrangement uses TRBV30 and TRBJ1-6, with D perhaps matching TRBD1 (5 bases). The V gene lost 3 bases and the J gene lost 10 bases, with 16 bases spanning the gap. This CDR3 spans 14 amino acids. Looked up from germline, CDR1 is GTSNPN and CDR2 is SVGIG (reference sequence). The CDR3 bases are TGTGCCTGGAGAGGGGCAGGCACACGCTCACCCCTCCACTTT. This gives the protein CAWRGAGTRSPLHF.